This T cell receptor beta chain derives from a study of blood T cell repertoires in COVID-19. Study-level background: Some COVID-19 samples were acute and others convalescent; all came from the United States, Italy and Spain. PBMCs, B-cell-depleted T cells, or T cells provided the cDNA or gDNA that made up the material.

Authors' analysis steps: Amplification of reference gene primers provided the estimated nucleated cell counts. Sequencing was performed with immunoSEQ multiplex PCR; in TCRdb, only in-frame clones are kept and a portion is missing. That table is the source of V, J and clone size, and D and trimming were worked out from the DNA. The sample lists around 12,000 clones; around 90% were seen once. This CDR3 has 14 amino acids. This clone appeared a few times. Source material: peripheral blood. The sequence came from a human donor in a cohort sampled during active COVID-19. The chain couples TRBV21-1 to TRBJ2-3; the DNA was not compared with TRBD2, the D call given in the table. TRBV21-1 is termed a pseudogene. The CDR3: CASSPAGPTDTQYF. The DNA for the CDR3 is TGTGCCAGCAGTCCCGCGGGGCCCACAGATACGCAGTATTTT.